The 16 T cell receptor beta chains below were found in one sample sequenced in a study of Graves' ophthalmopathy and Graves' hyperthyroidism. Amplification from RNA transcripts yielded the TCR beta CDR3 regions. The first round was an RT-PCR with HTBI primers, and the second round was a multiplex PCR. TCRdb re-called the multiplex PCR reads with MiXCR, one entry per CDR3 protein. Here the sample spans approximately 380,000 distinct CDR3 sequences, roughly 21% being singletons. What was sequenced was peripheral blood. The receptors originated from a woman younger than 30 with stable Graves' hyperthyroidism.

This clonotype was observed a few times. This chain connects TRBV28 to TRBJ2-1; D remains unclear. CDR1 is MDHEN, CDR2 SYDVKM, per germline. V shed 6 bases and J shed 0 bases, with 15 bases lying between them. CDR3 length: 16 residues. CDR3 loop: CASSLLGYSSYNEQFF. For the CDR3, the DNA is TGTGCCAGCAGCCTTCTAGGCTACAGCTCCTACAATGAGCAGTTCTTC.

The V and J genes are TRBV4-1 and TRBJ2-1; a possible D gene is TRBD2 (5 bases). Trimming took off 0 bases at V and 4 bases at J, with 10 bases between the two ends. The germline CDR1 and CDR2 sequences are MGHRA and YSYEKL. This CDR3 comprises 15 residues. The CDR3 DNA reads TGCGCCAGCAGCCAAGATAGGAGGATTTACAATGAGCAGTTCTTC. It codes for CASSQDRRIYNEQFF.

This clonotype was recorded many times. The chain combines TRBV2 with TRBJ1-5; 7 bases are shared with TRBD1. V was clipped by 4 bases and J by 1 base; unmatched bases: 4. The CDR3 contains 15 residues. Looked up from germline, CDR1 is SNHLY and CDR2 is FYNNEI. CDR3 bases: TGTGCCAGCAGTGCCCTGGGACAGAGCAATCAGCCCCAGCATTTT. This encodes CASSALGQSNQPQHF.

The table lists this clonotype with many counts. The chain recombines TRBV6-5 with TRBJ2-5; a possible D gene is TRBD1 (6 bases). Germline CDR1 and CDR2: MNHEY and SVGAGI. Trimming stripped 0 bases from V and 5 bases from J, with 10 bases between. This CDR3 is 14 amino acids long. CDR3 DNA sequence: TGTGCCAGCAGTTACTCGACAGGCCCGGAGACCCAGTACTTC. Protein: CASSYSTGPETQYF.

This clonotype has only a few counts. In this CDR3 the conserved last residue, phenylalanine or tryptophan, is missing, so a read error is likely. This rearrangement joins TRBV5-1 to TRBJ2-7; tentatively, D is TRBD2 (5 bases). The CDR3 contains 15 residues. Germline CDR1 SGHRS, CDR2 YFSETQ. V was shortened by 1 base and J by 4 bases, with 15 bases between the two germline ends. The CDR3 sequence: CASSLSIGGGYEQYY. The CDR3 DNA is TGCGCCAGCAGCTTGTCTATTGGAGGTGGGTACGAGCAGTACTAC.

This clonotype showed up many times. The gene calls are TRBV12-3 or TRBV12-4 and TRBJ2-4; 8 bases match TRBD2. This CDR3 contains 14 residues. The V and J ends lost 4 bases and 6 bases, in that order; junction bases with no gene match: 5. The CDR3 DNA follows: TGTGCCAGCAGTTCCGGGACTAGTTCAAACATTCAGTACTTC. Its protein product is CASSSGTSSNIQYF.

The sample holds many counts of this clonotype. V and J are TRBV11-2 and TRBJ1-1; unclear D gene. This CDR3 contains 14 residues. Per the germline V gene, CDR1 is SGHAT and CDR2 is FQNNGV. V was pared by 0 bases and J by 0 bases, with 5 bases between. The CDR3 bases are TGTGCCAGCAGCTTAGATCCGGTGAACACTGAAGCTTTCTTT. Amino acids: CASSLDPVNTEAFF.

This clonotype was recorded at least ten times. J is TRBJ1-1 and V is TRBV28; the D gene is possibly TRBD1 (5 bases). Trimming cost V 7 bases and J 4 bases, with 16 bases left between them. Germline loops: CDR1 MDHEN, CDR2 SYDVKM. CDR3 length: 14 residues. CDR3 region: CASNRDLGGTEAFF. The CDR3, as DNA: TGTGCCAGCAACCGGGACTTGGGGGGCACTGAAGCTTTCTTT.

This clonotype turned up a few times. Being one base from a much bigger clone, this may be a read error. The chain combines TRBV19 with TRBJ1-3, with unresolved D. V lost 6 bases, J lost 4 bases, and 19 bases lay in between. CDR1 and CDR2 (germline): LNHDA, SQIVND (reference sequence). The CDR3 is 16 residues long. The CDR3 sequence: CASRTGRLGSGNTIYF. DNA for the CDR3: TGTGCCAGTAGGACGGGCAGGCTGGGGTCCGGAAACACCATATATTTT. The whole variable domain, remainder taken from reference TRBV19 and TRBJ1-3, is DGGITQSPKYLFRKEGQNVTLSCEQNLNHDAMYWYRQDPGQGLRLIYYSQIVNDFQKGDIAEGYSVSREKKESFPLTVTSAQKNPTAFYLCASRTGRLGSGNTIYFGEGSWLTVV.

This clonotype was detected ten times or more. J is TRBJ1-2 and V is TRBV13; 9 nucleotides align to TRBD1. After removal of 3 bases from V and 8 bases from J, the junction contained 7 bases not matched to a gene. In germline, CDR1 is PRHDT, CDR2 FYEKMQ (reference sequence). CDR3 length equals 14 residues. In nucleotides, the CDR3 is TGTGCCAGCAGCTTGGACGGACAGGGGATCGGCTACACCTTC. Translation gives CASSLDGQGIGYTF.

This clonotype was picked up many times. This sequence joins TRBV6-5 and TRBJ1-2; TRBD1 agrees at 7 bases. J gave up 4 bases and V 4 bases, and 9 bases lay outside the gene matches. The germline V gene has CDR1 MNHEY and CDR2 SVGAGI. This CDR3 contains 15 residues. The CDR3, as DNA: TGTGCCAGCAGTTTGGTCTCAGGGGGTTCCTATGGCTACACCTTC. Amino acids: CASSLVSGGSYGYTF.

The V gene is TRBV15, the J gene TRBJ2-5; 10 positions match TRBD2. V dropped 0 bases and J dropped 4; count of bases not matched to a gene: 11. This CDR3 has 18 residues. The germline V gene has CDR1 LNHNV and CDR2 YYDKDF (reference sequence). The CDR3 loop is CATSRDHSGGPPGETQYF. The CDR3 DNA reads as TGTGCCACCAGCAGAGATCATAGCGGGGGGCCACCCGGAGAGACCCAGTACTTC.

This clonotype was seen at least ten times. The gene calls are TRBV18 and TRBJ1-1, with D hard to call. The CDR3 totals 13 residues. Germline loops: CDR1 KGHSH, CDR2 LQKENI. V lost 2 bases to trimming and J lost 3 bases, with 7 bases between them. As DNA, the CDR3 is TGTGCCAGCTCACCAGTGGGGTACACTGAAGCTTTCTTT. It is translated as CASSPVGYTEAFF.

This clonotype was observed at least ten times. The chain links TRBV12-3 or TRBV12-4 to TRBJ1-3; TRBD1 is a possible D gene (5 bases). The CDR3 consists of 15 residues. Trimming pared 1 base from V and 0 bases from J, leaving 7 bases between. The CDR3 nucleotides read TGTGCCAGCAGTTTAGACAGGAGCTCTGGAAACACCATATATTTT. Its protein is CASSLDRSSGNTIYF.

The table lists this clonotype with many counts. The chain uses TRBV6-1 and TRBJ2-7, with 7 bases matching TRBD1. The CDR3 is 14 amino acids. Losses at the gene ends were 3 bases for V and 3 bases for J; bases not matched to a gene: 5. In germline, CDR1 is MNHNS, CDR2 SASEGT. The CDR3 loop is CASSDRDSNYEQYF. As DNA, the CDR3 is TGTGCCAGCAGTGACCGGGACAGTAACTACGAGCAGTACTTC.

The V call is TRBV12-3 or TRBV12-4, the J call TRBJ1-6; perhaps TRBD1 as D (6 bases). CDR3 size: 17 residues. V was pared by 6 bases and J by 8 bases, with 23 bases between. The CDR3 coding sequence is TGTGCCAGCAGATACCTCCTCCCATGGGACACTGATTCACCCCTCCACTTT. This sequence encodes CASRYLLPWDTDSPLHF.